This entry describes one T cell receptor (beta chain). What it binds is unknown. Sequence at one end of the junction differs from germline and may be a read error. The data originate from a study of tumor-infiltrating lymphocytes in primary liver carcinoma. For the study at large: The patient population consisted of men and women between 30 and 69 years of age.

In germline, CDR1 is SGHRS, CDR2 YFSETQ. CDR3 length: 19 residues. The source of the blood RNA was unsorted whole blood, and germline DNA was extracted as well. Starting from approximately 0.45 ug of total RNA, TCR beta cDNA was produced with a primer in the constant region. Investigators got TCR beta libraries out of three nested multiplex PCR rounds, done with slightly modified ARM-PCR. With TRBV1-TRBV30 forward primers and a C-beta reverse primer, the first two PCR rounds were run for roughly 10 cycles each. Using its own MiXCR run on the multiplex PCR reads, TCRdb lists one record per CDR3 protein. This sample carries 330,000 or so distinct CDR3 sequences, almost 65% of them seen once, and the ten largest clones take about 6.5%. Study-level findings and limits: Paired tumor-adjacent and tumor-blood samples overlapped less than tumor region pairs did.

The TCR sequence derives from a middle-aged man with primary liver carcinoma and hepatitis B virus infection. What was sequenced was peripheral blood. V is TRBV5-1 and J is TRBJ2-7, with D maybe TRBD1 (6 bases). Here the CDR3 reads CASILGSPQGHFIRSEQYF. In nucleotides, the CDR3 is TGCGCCAGCATCTTGGGATCACCACAGGGCCATTTTATCCGGAGCGAGCAGTACTTC.